This entry concerns a single TCR beta chain. A junction end diverges from the germline sequence, so it may reflect a read error. The data derive from a study of blood T cell repertoires in COVID-19. Study details: Samples taken during acute and convalescent COVID-19 were collected in the United States, Italy and Spain. T cells, B-cell-depleted T cells, or PBMCs provided the cDNA or gDNA that served as material.

The CDR3 runs to 16 residues. Looked up from germline, CDR1 is ENHRY and CDR2 is SYGVKD. Per the original data handling: Using reference gene primer amplification, nucleated cell counts were estimated. Data came from immunoSEQ multiplex PCR; TCRdb stores just in-frame clones and leaves some out. D and trimming come from the DNA, and the V and J calls and clone size come from that table. The sample has some 170,000 clones; roughly four fifths are singletons. The chain links TRBV10-3 to TRBJ2-1; 7 bases align to TRBD2. The sequenced material came from peripheral blood. This TCR was sampled from a man in his 60s with active or convalescent COVID-19. The CDR3, as DNA: TGTGCCATCAGTGAGGGTCCTAGCGGATCCTCGAATGGGCAGTTCTTC. This encodes CAISEGPSGSSNGQFF.